Below are 18 T cell receptor beta chains sequenced from a single sample in a study of naive and memory T cell subsets. An equimolar mix of two oligonucleotides served as the beta constant-region primer for TRBC1 and TRBC2. A single record per CDR3 protein comes from TCRdb applying MiXCR to the UMI-ligation and nested PCR reads. The sample includes 70,000 to 95,000 distinct CDR3 sequences, about 7% of them seen just once. Sequenced sample: central memory CD4+ T cells from blood. Receptors were obtained from a human donor in good health.

The sample holds a few counts of this clonotype. The chain uses TRBV15 and TRBJ2-5; D unclear. This CDR3 is 15 amino acids long. CDR1 and CDR2 from the germline V gene are LNHNV and YYDKDF (reference sequence). V was clipped by 0 bases and J by 4 bases, with 12 bases between them. The CDR3 bases are TGTGCCACCAGCAGAGATGGGTTGATAGGAGAGACCCAGTACTTC. Its translation is CATSRDGLIGETQYF.

This clonotype was observed many times. The V gene is TRBV7-2, the J gene TRBJ2-1, with no clear D. Trimming pared 1 base from V and 4 bases from J, leaving 17 bases between. Per germline, CDR1 SGHTA and CDR2 FQGNSA. This CDR3 has 17 amino acids. The CDR3 DNA sequence: TGTGCCAGCAGCTTAGAATCCGTCGTCAATCCGTACAATGAGCAGTTCTTC. Translation: CASSLESVVNPYNEQFF.

The chain employs TRBV11-2 and TRBJ2-1; D is unclear. CDR1 and CDR2 from the germline V gene are SGHAT and FQNNGV. The CDR3 runs to 13 residues. The ends were cut back, 6 bases at V and 9 bases at J, with 15 bases in the middle. The CDR3 DNA follows: TGTGCCAGCAGTTCGTGGTCCGGCGGTGAGCAGTTCTTC. This sequence encodes CASSSWSGGEQFF.

This clonotype was seen ten or more times. V gene TRBV29-1 combines with J gene TRBJ1-5; possibly TRBD1 for D (6 bases). V was trimmed by 6 bases and J by 6 bases, leaving 12 bases between them. Germline V gene lookup returns CDR1 SQVTM and CDR2 ANQGSEA. The CDR3 has 12 amino acids. CDR3 region: CSVATGTQPQHF. The DNA of the CDR3 is TGCAGCGTCGCCACAGGGACTCAGCCCCAGCATTTT.

This clonotype was seen only a few times. The V gene is TRBV7-9, the J gene TRBJ2-7, with D perhaps matching TRBD2 (5 bases). Germline CDR1 reads SEHNR; CDR2 reads FQNEAQ (reference sequence). The CDR3 sequence is 13 residues long. Trimming left V 3 bases short and J 9 bases short, with 15 bases between. CDR3 sequence: CASSLGALDTQYF. CDR3 sequence (DNA): TGTGCCAGCAGCTTGGGAGCCCTGGATACGCAGTACTTC.

In this sample, this clonotype turned up many times. The V gene is TRBV7-2, the J gene TRBJ1-6; 8 positions match TRBD1. This CDR3 region has 17 residues. The trim removed 2 bases at V and 0 bases at J, leaving 3 bases unmatched. Germline values: CDR1 SGHTA, CDR2 FQGNSA. The DNA for the CDR3 is TGTGCCAGCAGCTTACGGACAGGGAGCTCCTATAATTCACCCCTCCACTTT. It codes for CASSLRTGSSYNSPLHF. Variable domain in full (rest from reference TRBV7-2 and TRBJ1-6): GAGVSQSPSNKVTEKGKDVELRCDPISGHTALYWYRQSLGQGLEFLIYFQGNSAPDKSGLPSDRFSAERTGGSVSTLTIQRTQQEDSAVYLCASSLRTGSSYNSPLHFGNGTRLTVT.

This clonotype was detected many times. V usage is TRBV12-3 or TRBV12-4 and J usage is TRBJ1-3, with D uncertain. The CDR3 has 14 amino acids. V was shortened by 6 bases and J by 0 bases, with 9 bases between the two germline ends. DNA of the CDR3: TGTGCCAGCAGCCTGAGCAGCTCTGGAAACACCATATATTTT. Protein sequence: CASSLSSSGNTIYF.

This clonotype has at least ten counts. This chain joins TRBV4-3 and TRBJ1-2, with D uncertain. Trimming removed 1 base at V and 7 bases at J, with 10 bases between. CDR3 length equals 13 residues. Germline-derived CDR1 and CDR2 are LGHNA and YSLEER. Here the CDR3 DNA reads TGCGCCAGCAGCCAAGCGTCGGGTCGTGGCTACACCTTC. This translates into CASSQASGRGYTF.

This clonotype appeared a few times. The rearrangement joins TRBV5-5 to TRBJ2-7; D remains unclear. The CDR3 sequence is 13 residues long. V was cut by 1 base and J by 4 bases, with 9 bases left in between. CDR1 is SGHKS, CDR2 YYEKEE, per germline (reference sequence). Here the CDR3 reads CASSLLGRYEQYF. CDR3 DNA: TGTGCCAGCAGCTTGTTGGGCAGGTACGAGCAGTACTTC.

V and J are TRBV2 and TRBJ1-1, with 8 bases lining up with TRBD1. V was pared by 1 base and J by 5 bases, with 12 bases of the junction left unmatched. The germline V gene has CDR1 SNHLY and CDR2 FYNNEI. This CDR3 contains 17 residues. The CDR3 loop is CASSEDLARGLGTEAFF. CDR3 nucleotide sequence: TGTGCCAGCAGTGAAGATTTGGCCAGGGGGCTGGGAACTGAAGCTTTCTTT.

This clonotype was found many times. The gene calls are TRBV20-1 and TRBJ2-5; D is possibly TRBD2 (6 bases). CDR1 and CDR2 (germline): DFQATT, SNEGSKA (reference sequence). This CDR3 has 17 residues. V was pared by 3 bases and J by 4 bases, with 24 bases between. CDR3 bases: TGCAGTGCTAGTTCTCCCCCAGATCCTAGCGTTGGAGAGACCCAGTACTTC. This encodes CSASSPPDPSVGETQYF.

This clonotype was picked up many times. The CDR3 loop reads CASSLPHRAGYTF. The CDR3 DNA reads as TGTGCCAGCAGTTTACCCCACAGGGCCGGCTACACCTTC. The chain employs TRBV28 and TRBJ1-2; D is possibly TRBD1 (6 bases). The length of the CDR3 is 13 residues. Trimming cost V 2 bases and J 8 bases, with 12 bases left between them. CDR1 and CDR2 from the germline V gene are MDHEN and SYDVKM.

This clonotype has a handful of counts. This chain uses TRBV20-1 with TRBJ2-1; 7 nucleotides line up with TRBD2. Losses at the gene ends were 0 bases for V and 4 bases for J; bases not matched to a gene: 6. Germline CDR1 is DFQATT and CDR2 is SNEGSKA (reference sequence). The CDR3 is made up of 15 amino acids. CDR3 loop: CSARDLAAFYNEQFF. The CDR3 coding sequence is TGCAGTGCTAGAGATCTAGCGGCCTTTTACAATGAGCAGTTCTTC.

This sequence joins TRBV29-1 and TRBJ2-1; D is unresolved. Germline CDR1 and CDR2: SQVTM and ANQGSEA. The CDR3 loop spans 14 amino acids. Trimming removed 4 bases at V and 4 bases at J, with 14 bases between. For the CDR3, the DNA is TGCAGCGTTGCTAACCGTAACGATTACAATGAGCAGTTCTTC. Its protein is CSVANRNDYNEQFF.

This clonotype was seen more than once but under ten times. V gene TRBV12-3 or TRBV12-4 combines with J gene TRBJ2-6; D gene ambiguous. The CDR3 extends over 15 amino acids. The V and J ends lost 2 bases and 2 bases respectively, with 7 bases between them. In DNA form, the CDR3 reads TGTGCCAGCAGTTTAAGGCAGACTGGGGCCAACGTCCTGACTTTC. Translated, it gives CASSLRQTGANVLTF.

This clonotype was recorded a few times. V usage is TRBV4-1 and J usage is TRBJ2-7; D not certain. The CDR3 totals 15 residues. Germline lookup yields CDR1 MGHRA and CDR2 YSYEKL. Trimming took 0 bases from V and 2 from J, leaving 11 bases between them. The CDR3 coding sequence is TGCGCCAGCAGCCAAGATCGTGCTTTTACCTACGAGCAGTACTTC. Protein: CASSQDRAFTYEQYF.

This clonotype was detected ten times or more. V is TRBV20-1 and J is TRBJ2-7; 10 bases map to TRBD2. The trim removed 0 bases at V and 3 bases at J, leaving 11 bases unmatched. Germline V lookup: CDR1 DFQATT, CDR2 SNEGSKA (reference sequence). CDR3 size: 17 residues. CDR3 bases: TGCAGTGCTAGAGATACCCTAGCGGGGGAACTACACTACGAGCAGTACTTC. This encodes CSARDTLAGELHYEQYF.

This clonotype turned up a few times. The chain has TRBV29-1 and TRBJ2-2; D perhaps matches TRBD2 (6 bases). Germline V gene data show CDR1 as SQVTM and CDR2 as ANQGSEA. Trimming left V 7 bases short and J 0 bases short, with 12 bases between. CDR3 size: 14 residues. In DNA form, the CDR3 reads TGCAGCGGGAGGGCCCATTCGAACACCGGGGAGCTGTTTTTT. Amino acid sequence: CSGRAHSNTGELFF.